This T cell receptor beta chain was identified in a study of cytotoxic CD8 clonotypes in ibrutinib-treated CLL. The CDR3 runs 12 residues. Per the germline V gene, CDR1 is SGHKS and CDR2 is YYEKEE (reference sequence). V lost 0 bases and J lost 9, with 7 bases in between. TCRdb's table, derived via immunoSEQ multiplex PCR, lists solely in-frame clones and lacks some. Of some 150,000 clones detected, about 78% appear once; the ten largest clones hold around 4.9%. This sample comprised PBMCs, obtained after 24 months of ibrutinib treatment. This chain joins TRBV5-5 and TRBJ2-1; D is unclear. The TCR originated in a human donor with chronic lymphocytic leukemia. CDR3 region: CASSLEWGEQFF. In nucleotides, the CDR3 is TGTGCCAGCAGCTTGGAGTGGGGTGAGCAGTTCTTC.